Following are 15 T cell receptor beta chains from one sample sequenced in a study of blood T cell repertoires in COVID-19. The protocol was immunoSEQ multiplex PCR, while the TCRdb copy is restricted to in-frame clones and leaves out a portion. The table has some 120,000 clones, over 75% seen once. The sequencing sample was made of peripheral blood. The receptors stem from a woman older than 75 with acute or convalescent COVID-19.

The rearrangement links TRBV6-6 to TRBJ2-7; a weak D match, TRBD2 (5 bases). V lost 2 bases to trimming and J lost 6 bases, with 11 bases between them. Per the germline V gene, CDR1 is MNHNY and CDR2 is SVGAGI (reference sequence). The CDR3 is 13 amino acids. CDR3 DNA sequence: TGTGCCAGCAGTTACGAGGGAAGGCGCGAGCAGTACGTC. Protein product: CASSYEGRREQYV.

This clone was detected once. CDR3 protein: CASSPLRVGGGYTF. Written as DNA, the CDR3 is TGCGCCAGCAGCCCTTTACGGGTCGGAGGAGGCTACACCTTC. The rearrangement joins TRBV4-3 to TRBJ1-2; D uncertain. V dropped 4 bases and J dropped 8 bases, with 17 bases sitting between them. Germline V gene sequence: CDR1 LGHNA, CDR2 YSLEER. The CDR3 extends over 14 amino acids.

This clone was seen only a few times. The chain couples TRBV2 to TRBJ1-5; the D is unclear. Trimming removed 5 bases from V and 1 base from J, with 6 bases in between. There are 13 residues in the CDR3. Germline CDR1 is SNHLY and CDR2 is FYNNEI. Written as DNA, the CDR3 is TGTGCCAGCAGTACGGTGAGCAATCAGCCCCAGCATTTT. Amino acid sequence: CASSTVSNQPQHF.

The sample holds many counts of this clone. The J gene is TRBJ2-2, the V gene TRBV6-4, with 8 bases fitting TRBD2. V lost 3 bases, J lost 5 bases, and 14 bases stayed unmatched. This CDR3 contains 18 residues. Germline CDR1 MRHNA, CDR2 SNTAGT. CDR3 sequence: CASSEGTTRGEETGELFF. The CDR3 nucleotides are TGTGCCAGCAGTGAGGGGACCACGCGGGGGGAGGAGACCGGGGAGCTGTTTTTT.

This chain uses TRBV7-8 with TRBJ1-6; D remains ambiguous. The CDR3 spans 12 residues. With 1 base removed from V and 9 bases from J, the gap between germline ends came to 4 bases. CDR1 SGHVS and CDR2 FQNEAQ come from the germline V gene. The CDR3 DNA reads as TGTGCCAGCAGCTTAGGTAGTTCACCCCTCCACTTT. The encoded protein is CASSLGSSPLHF. Full variable domain (rest looked up from reference TRBV7-8 and TRBJ1-6): GAGVSQSPRYKVAKRGQDVALRCDPISGHVSLFWYQQALGQGPEFLTYFQNEAQLDKSGLPSDRFFAERPEGSVSTLKIQRTQQEDSAVYLCASSLGSSPLHFGNGTRLTVT.

The V call is TRBV7-2, the J call TRBJ1-6; 7 bases map to TRBD1. V lost 3 bases, J lost 7 bases, and 3 bases stayed unmatched. Germline CDR1 and CDR2: SGHTA and FQGNSA. The CDR3 sequence is 14 residues long. The CDR3 DNA reads TGTGCCAGCAGCTTGACAGGGCGGAATTCACCCCTCCACTTT. This sequence encodes CASSLTGRNSPLHF.

The chain carries TRBV9 and TRBJ1-2, with 7 bases identical to TRBD1. This CDR3 spans 14 amino acids. Unmatched junction bases numbered 6, after V lost 4 bases and J lost 3 bases. CDR1 and CDR2 from the germline V gene are SGDLS and YYNGEE. DNA of the CDR3: TGTGCCAGCAGCTTAGACAGGGCACACTATGGCTACACCTTC. Amino acid sequence: CASSLDRAHYGYTF.

This clone was found a few times. The chain links TRBV2 to TRBJ2-5; 10 bases fit TRBD1. The CDR3 runs 15 residues. Unmatched junction bases numbered 4, after V lost 6 bases and J lost 0 bases. Germline CDR1 and CDR2: SNHLY and FYNNEI. The CDR3 DNA sequence: TGTGCCAGCAGCCGGGACAGGGGAGACCAAGAGACCCAGTACTTC. This encodes CASSRDRGDQETQYF. The full variable domain, its missing parts supplied by reference TRBV2 and TRBJ2-5, is EPEVTQTPSHQVTQMGQEVILRCVPISNHLYFYWYRQILGQKVEFLVSFYNNEISEKSEIFDDQFSVERPDGSNFTLKIRSTKLEDSAMYFCASSRDRGDQETQYFGPGTRLLVL.

This clone was observed a single time. This chain connects TRBV7-8 to TRBJ2-3; 12 bases align to TRBD2. V shed 4 bases and J 1 base; nucleotides not matched to a gene: 3. Germline CDR1 SGHVS, CDR2 FQNEAQ. The CDR3 runs to 16 residues. The CDR3 bases are TGTGCCAGCAGCTCCCTAGCGGGGGGGGGCACAGATACGCAGTATTTT. It yields the protein CASSSLAGGGTDTQYF.

The chain combines TRBV20-1 with TRBJ1-5; D is unresolved. Germline V gene sequence: CDR1 DFQATT, CDR2 SNEGSKA (reference sequence). This CDR3 is built from 10 residues. V lost 6 bases and J lost 2, with 2 bases in between. CDR3 DNA: TGCAGTGCCGGCAATCAGCCCCAGCATTTT. Residues: CSAGNQPQHF.

The rearrangement uses TRBV6-5 and TRBJ1-4; D ambiguous. CDR3 length: 14 amino acids. Trimming removed 6 bases at V and 5 bases at J, with 13 bases between. Germline V lookup: CDR1 MNHEY, CDR2 SVGAGI. This CDR3 is CASRKQSKNEKLFF. The CDR3 DNA reads TGTGCCAGCAGAAAACAGAGTAAGAATGAAAAACTGTTTTTT.

V and J are TRBV15 and TRBJ2-3; 9 bases match TRBD1. The CDR3 is made up of 16 amino acids. Germline V gene data show CDR1 as LNHNV and CDR2 as YYDKDF (reference sequence). V shed 5 bases and J 0 bases; nucleotides not matched to a gene: 6. CDR3 residues: CATSGDRAFSTDTQYF. The CDR3 coding sequence is TGTGCCACCAGCGGGGACAGGGCTTTCAGCACAGATACGCAGTATTTT.

The chain employs TRBV2 and TRBJ1-2; maybe TRBD1 (6 bases). This CDR3 region has 13 residues. Germline V gene data show CDR1 as SNHLY and CDR2 as FYNNEI. V lost 5 bases and J 8 bases, leaving 15 bases between the germline ends. The CDR3 DNA reads TGTGCCAGCAGTTCTTACAGGGACGCCGGCTACACCTTC. Its protein is CASSSYRDAGYTF.

In regard to this clone: Other DNA sequences in this specimen translate into the identical CDR3. The chain carries TRBV7-6 and TRBJ1-1; maybe TRBD1 (6 bases). The germline V gene encodes CDR1 SGHVS and CDR2 FNYEAQ. Trimming took off 2 bases at V and 1 base at J, with 11 bases between the two ends. The CDR3 sequence is 15 residues long. This CDR3 reads CASSLRGGGNTEAFF. The CDR3 coding sequence is TGTGCCAGCAGCTTAAGGGGGGGAGGGAACACTGAAGCTTTCTTT.

The DNA of the CDR3 is TGTGCCAGCAGTGAACAGGGGAAGAGGGCTGAAGCTTTCTTT. It yields the protein CASSEQGKRAEAFF. This chain connects TRBV28 to TRBJ1-1, with TRBD1 identical over 7 bases. This CDR3 is built from 14 residues. The junction had 9 bases not matched to a gene; V was cut back by 5 bases and J by 6 bases. The germline CDR1 and CDR2 sequences are MDHEN and SYDVKM.